The 5 T cell receptor beta chains below all came from one sample that was sequenced in a study of CD8+ T cells in alopecia areata. RNA was isolated and reverse transcribed to cDNA, the sequencing template. Method: immunoSEQ multiplex PCR; TCRdb's copy keeps in-frame clones and lacks some. The data hold around 140,000 clones, with 85% to 90% observed a single time. The sample here was CD8+ T cells sorted from blood, taken at week 0. Source of these receptors: a human donor with alopecia areata.

J is TRBJ2-7 and V is TRBV7-8, with 10 nucleotides matching TRBD2. In germline, CDR1 is SGHVS, CDR2 FQNEAQ. With 5 bases clipped from V and 2 bases from J, the junction kept 6 bases outside the gene matches. The CDR3 sequence is 15 residues long. The CDR3 DNA reads TGTGCCAGCAGCGACCTAGCGGGAGAACCCTACGAGCAGTACTTC. This codes for CASSDLAGEPYEQYF. Complete variable domain (other parts from reference TRBV7-8 and TRBJ2-7): GAGVSQSPRYKVAKRGQDVALRCDPISGHVSLFWYQQALGQGPEFLTYFQNEAQLDKSGLPSDRFFAERPEGSVSTLKIQRTQQEDSAVYLCASSDLAGEPYEQYFGPGTRLTVT.

The chain joins TRBV30 to TRBJ1-1; perhaps TRBD1 as D (6 bases). The CDR3 has 13 amino acids. V lost 3 bases and J 1 base, leaving 9 bases between the germline ends. Germline V lookup: CDR1 GTSNPN, CDR2 SVGIG (reference sequence). The CDR3 DNA follows: TGTGCCTGGAGCAGGGGTCAGAACACTGAAGCTTTCTTT. Translation gives CAWSRGQNTEAFF.

The chain has TRBV5-4 and TRBJ2-3, with 9 bases lining up with TRBD1. The CDR3 runs 16 residues. Germline CDR1 reads SGHNT; CDR2 reads YYREEE (reference sequence). Losses at the gene ends were 0 bases for V and 2 bases for J; bases not matched to a gene: 4. The CDR3 here is CASSLAQGASTDTQYF. Written as DNA, the CDR3 is TGTGCCAGCAGCTTGGCACAGGGGGCTTCCACAGATACGCAGTATTTT.

The V and J genes are TRBV5-4 and TRBJ1-5; perhaps TRBD1 as D (6 bases). The ends were cut back, 4 bases at V and 2 bases at J, with 13 bases in the middle. Germline loops: CDR1 SGHNT, CDR2 YYREEE (reference sequence). The CDR3 is 15 amino acids. The CDR3, as DNA: TGTGCCAGCAGCATACAGGGTCTGGGCAATCAGCCCCAGCATTTT. Amino acid sequence: CASSIQGLGNQPQHF.

As regards this clone: At one boundary the junction diverges from the germline segment, which might be a read error. V is TRBV5-1 and J is TRBJ2-5, with D unresolved. Per the germline V gene, CDR1 is SGHRS and CDR2 is YFSETQ. This CDR3 contains 14 residues. CDR3 loop: CASSLEYGKETQYF. The CDR3 DNA is TGTGCCAGCAGCTTGGAATACGGTAAAGAGACCCAGTACTTC.